This TCR beta chain was found in a study of blood T cell repertoires in COVID-19. Overall study context: Whether acute or convalescent, the COVID-19 samples came from the United States, Italy and Spain. PBMCs, B-cell-depleted T cells, or T cells were the source of the cDNA or gDNA that made up the material.

CDR3 length: 14 amino acids. The germline V and J ends were trimmed by 5 bases and 8 bases, with 16 bases remaining between them. Germline loops: CDR1 SGHTA, CDR2 FQGTGA. Enrolled during active infection, Seattle patients were then followed longitudinally. Authors' processing steps: Amplifying reference gene primers gave estimates of nucleated cell counts. The protocol was immunoSEQ multiplex PCR, while the TCRdb copy is restricted to in-frame clones and leaves out a portion. The V and J calls and clone size come from that table; D and trimming were worked out from the DNA. The sample lists 62,000 or so clones, over 65% occurring once.

The sequencing sample was made of peripheral blood. The chain employs TRBV7-3 and TRBJ2-1; D is unclear. This clonotype was sampled from a man in his 60s with COVID-19, enrolled during active disease. CDR3 DNA: TGTGCCAGCAGCCTCACTCCGGGTCCCCATGAGCAGTTCTTC. It translates to CASSLTPGPHEQFF.